This T cell receptor beta chain is from a study of T cells in Graves' hyperthyroidism and ophthalmopathy. What was amplified from RNA transcripts were TCR beta CDR3 regions. HTBI primers were the set used in a first-round RT-PCR of the TCR CDR3. Each CDR3 protein gets one entry after TCRdb re-called the multiplex PCR reads with MiXCR. Of 600,000 to 750,000 distinct CDR3 sequences listed, 17% are singletons. This clonotype came up a few times. Graves' hyperthyroidism was deemed stable absent ophthalmopathy progression within 18 months. Sequencing used blood. The TCR sequence derives from a man aged 45-65 years with Graves' hyperthyroidism.

CDR3 coding DNA: TGCGCCAGCAGCCAGGCCTACAGAGCAACTAATGAAAAACTGTTTTTT. It is translated as CASSQAYRATNEKLFF. The chain is built from TRBV4-1 and TRBJ1-4; D is uncertain. There are 16 residues in the CDR3. V lost 3 bases and J lost 0, with 11 bases in between. Germline V CDR1 and CDR2: MGHRA, YSYEKL.